This TCR beta chain was profiled in a study of blood T cells in healthy people across ages. About 10 milliliters was the volume of peripheral blood drawn from each donor. Every sample yielded at least 6.5 million isolated PBMCs. This clonotype came up many times. Alongside a J-beta primer mix, a sample-barcoded 5' primer served in a second PCR lasting about 7 to 12 cycles. Each of the cDNA molecules was tagged by a template-switch adaptor with 12 random nucleotides. TCRdb re-derived calls from the 5' RACE reads in MiXCR, one entry per CDR3 protein. The table lists 1 million to 1.2 million distinct CDR3 sequences, more than 30% of them singletons, with roughly 14% in the top ten. V was clipped by 7 bases and J by 5 bases, with 13 bases between them. Germline V gives CDR1 SNHLY, CDR2 FYNNEI. The CDR3 is 13 residues long.

This receptor was taken from a man aged 18 to 35 in good health. The genes are TRBV2 and TRBJ2-3, with D maybe TRBD1 (6 bases). Sequencing used blood. Here the CDR3 reads CASTGDNEDTQYF. In DNA form, the CDR3 reads TGTGCCAGCACAGGGGACAATGAAGATACGCAGTATTTT.